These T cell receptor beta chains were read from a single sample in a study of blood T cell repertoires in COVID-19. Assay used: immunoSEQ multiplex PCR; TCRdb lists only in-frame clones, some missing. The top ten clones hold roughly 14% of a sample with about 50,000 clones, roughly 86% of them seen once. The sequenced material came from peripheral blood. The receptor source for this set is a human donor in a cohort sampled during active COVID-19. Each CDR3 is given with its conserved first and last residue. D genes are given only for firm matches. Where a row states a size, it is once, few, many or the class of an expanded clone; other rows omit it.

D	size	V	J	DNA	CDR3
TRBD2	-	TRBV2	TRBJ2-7	TGTGCCAGCAGAGACAGACTAGCGGGAGTCTTTTGGTTC	CASRDRLAGVFWF
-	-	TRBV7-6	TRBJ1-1	TGTGCCAGCAGCTTAGAGGGGGTAGGCACTGAAGCTTTCTTT	CASSLEGVGTEAFF
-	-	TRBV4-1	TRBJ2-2	TGCGCCAGCAGCCCGAGGGTTCAGGCGAACACCGGGGAGCTGTTTTTT	CASSPRVQANTGELFF
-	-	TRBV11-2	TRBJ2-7	TGTGCCAGCAGCTTAGCCCGACGGGGGACCTACGAGCAGTACTTC	CASSLARRGTYEQYF
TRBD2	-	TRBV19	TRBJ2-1	TGTGCCAGTAGTATCGGCGATAGCGGGGCAAATGAGCAGTTCTTC	CASSIGDSGANEQFF
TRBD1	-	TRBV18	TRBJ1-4	TGTGCCAGCTCACCCAGGCCAGGGGGCCGAGATGAAAAACTGTTTTTT	CASSPRPGGRDEKLFF
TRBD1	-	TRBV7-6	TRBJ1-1	TGTGCCAGCAGCTTAGGGGTTACAGGGGCCCACACTGAAGCTTTCTTT	CASSLGVTGAHTEAFF
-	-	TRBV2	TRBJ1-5	TGTGCCAGCAGTGAACAGGATCCGCGGGGGTCGGGGCAGCCCCAGCATTTT	CASSEQDPRGSGQPQHF
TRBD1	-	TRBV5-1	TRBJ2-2	TGCGCCAGCAGCTTGGGGGACAGGGTGAGGGAAAACACCGGGGAGCTGTTTTTT	CASSLGDRVRENTGELFF
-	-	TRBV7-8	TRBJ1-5	TGTGCCAGCAGCCCCATAGGAGGAATCAATCAGCCCCAGCATTTT	CASSPIGGINQPQHF
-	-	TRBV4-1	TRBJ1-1	TGCGCCAGCAGCCACCCCCGGGGAACTGAAGCTTTCTTT	CASSHPRGTEAFF
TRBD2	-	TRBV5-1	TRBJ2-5	TGCGCCAGCAGCTCTAGCGGGGGACAAGAGACCCAGTACTTC	CASSSSGGQETQYF
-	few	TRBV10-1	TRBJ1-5	TGCGCCAGCAGTGATTTTCCGAGCTGGGCATGTAGCAATCAGCCCCAGCATTTT	CASSDFPSWACSNQPQHF
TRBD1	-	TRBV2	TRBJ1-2	TGTGCCAGCAACACACAGGGGACTAACTATGGCTACACCTTC	CASNTQGTNYGYTF
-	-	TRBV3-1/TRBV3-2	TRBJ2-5	TGTGCCAGCAGCCAAGACGGAGGGCTAGAGACCCAGTACTTC	CASSQDGGLETQYF
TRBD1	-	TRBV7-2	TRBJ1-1	TGTGCCAGCAGCTCCGGAACCGGGACAGGGCGTCGAAACACTGAAGCTTTCTTT	CASSSGTGTGRRNTEAFF
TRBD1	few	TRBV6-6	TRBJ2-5	TGTGCCAGCACACAACAGGGGAGCCAAGAGACCCAGTACTTC	CASTQQGSQETQYF
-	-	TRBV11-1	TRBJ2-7	TGTGCCAGCAGCTTAAGGGGTGGTGGGTACGAGCAGTACTTC	CASSLRGGGYEQYF
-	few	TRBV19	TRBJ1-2	TGTGCCAGTAGTAGGAGTGTCAATGGCTACACCTTC	CASSRSVNGYTF
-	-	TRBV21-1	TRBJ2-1	TGTGCCAGCAGCAAAGAACAGGGCGGCTATACCAATGAGCAGTTCTTC	CASSKEQGGYTNEQFF
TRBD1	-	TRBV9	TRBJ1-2	TGTGCCAGCAGCCCCGAGCAGGGGGGTGGCTACACCTTC	CASSPEQGGGYTF
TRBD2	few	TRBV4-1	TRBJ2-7	TGCGCCAGCAGCCAGAGACTAGCGGGGGGTACCTACGAGCAGTACTTC	CASSQRLAGGTYEQYF
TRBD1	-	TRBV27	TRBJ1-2	TGTGCCAGCAGTCCACGGACAGGTTTCACCTATGGCTACACCTTC	CASSPRTGFTYGYTF
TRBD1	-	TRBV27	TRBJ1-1	TGTGCCAGCAGTCCGTGGACAGGGCGGGACACTGAAGCTTTCTTT	CASSPWTGRDTEAFF
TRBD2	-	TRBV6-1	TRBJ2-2	TGTGCCAGCAGTGACGGACTAGCGGGAGCCGGGGAGCTGTTTTTT	CASSDGLAGAGELFF
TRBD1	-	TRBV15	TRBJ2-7	TGTGCCACCAGCAGGGCCTGGACAGGGGAAGGCTACGAGCAGTACTTC	CATSRAWTGEGYEQYF
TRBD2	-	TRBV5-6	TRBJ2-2	TGTGCCAGCAGCCCGCTCCGCGGGGGGGTAATTAGCACCGGGGAGCTGTTTTTT	CASSPLRGGVISTGELFF
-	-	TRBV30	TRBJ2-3	TGTGCCGGGATAGCGGTCTACACAGATACGCAGTATTTT	CAGIAVYTDTQYF
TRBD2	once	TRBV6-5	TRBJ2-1	TGTGCCAGCACCGGGACTAGCGGGGGAAATGAGCAGTTCTTC	CASTGTSGGNEQFF
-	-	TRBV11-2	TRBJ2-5	TGTGCCAGCAGCTTAGATGGAAGGGGCCGGGAGACCCAGTACTTC	CASSLDGRGRETQYF
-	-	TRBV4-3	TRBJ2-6	TGCGCCAGCAGCCAAGATTTGGCCAGGGGTATCTCTGGGGCCAACGTCCTGACTTTC	CASSQDLARGISGANVLTF
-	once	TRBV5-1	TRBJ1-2	TGCGCCAGCAGCATATGGTCGGGAGGGGCCATAGATGGCTACACCTTC	CASSIWSGGAIDGYTF
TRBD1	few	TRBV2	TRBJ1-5	TGTGCCAGCAGAGCCCAGACAGGGGGAAATCAGCCCCAGCATTTT	CASRAQTGGNQPQHF
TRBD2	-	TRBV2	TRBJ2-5	TGTGCCAGCACTGGACTAGCGGACACCCAAGAGACCCAGTACTTC	CASTGLADTQETQYF
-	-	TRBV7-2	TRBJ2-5	TGTGCCAGCAGCTACCGGGACACGGGAGGTTTGGAGACCCAGTACTTC	CASSYRDTGGLETQYF
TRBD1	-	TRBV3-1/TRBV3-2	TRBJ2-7	TGTGCCAGCAGCGCTCGGACAGGGGAGGTGGACGAGCAGTACTTC	CASSARTGEVDEQYF
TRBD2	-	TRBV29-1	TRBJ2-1	TGCAGCGTTGACTCTAGCGGGATCGGGGCCAATGAGCAGTTCTTC	CSVDSSGIGANEQFF
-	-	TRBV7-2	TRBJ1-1	TGTGCCAGCAGCTTAGCGCCCCAGGGTAACACTGAAGCTTTCTTT	CASSLAPQGNTEAFF
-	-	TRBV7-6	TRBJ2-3	TGTGCCAGCAGCTTAGGGACATGGTACACAGATACGCAGTATTTT	CASSLGTWYTDTQYF
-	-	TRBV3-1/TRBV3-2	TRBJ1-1	TGTGCCAGCAGCCCCGCAGGGGACACTGAAGCTTTCTTT	CASSPAGDTEAFF
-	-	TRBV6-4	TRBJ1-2	TGTGCCAGCAGTCCCGGGGCTAACTATGGCTACACCTTC	CASSPGANYGYTF
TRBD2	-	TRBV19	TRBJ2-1	TGTGCCAGTAGCAAGACCGGGGGGTTTACGAATGAGCAGTTCTTC	CASSKTGGFTNEQFF
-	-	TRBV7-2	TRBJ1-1	TGTGCCAGCAGCCCAAGTCGGGGTAACACTGAAGCTTTCTTT	CASSPSRGNTEAFF
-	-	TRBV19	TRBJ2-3	TGTGCCAGTGGCGACAATTTCACAGATACGCAGTATTTT	CASGDNFTDTQYF
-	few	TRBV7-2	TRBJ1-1	TGTGCCAGCAGACTTACCGGGACAAACACTGAAGCTTTCTTT	CASRLTGTNTEAFF
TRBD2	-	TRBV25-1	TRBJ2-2	TGTGCCAGCAGTGAGCCGGGACTAGCGGGCTACACCGGGGAGCTGTTTTTT	CASSEPGLAGYTGELFF
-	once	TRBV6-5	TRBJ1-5	TGTGCCAGCAGTTACGGGCTCTCCCATCAGCCCCAGCATTTT	CASSYGLSHQPQHF
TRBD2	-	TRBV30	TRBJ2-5	TGTGCCTGGAGTGGAGCGGGGGATCGCCAAGAGACCCAGTACTTC	CAWSGAGDRQETQYF
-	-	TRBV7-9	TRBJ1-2	TGTGCCAGCAGCTGGCAGGGGTTTGGCTATGGCTACACCTTC	CASSWQGFGYGYTF
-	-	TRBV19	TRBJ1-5	TGTGCCAGTAGGCCTAGGGGGTCGGATCAGCCCCAGCATTTT	CASRPRGSDQPQHF
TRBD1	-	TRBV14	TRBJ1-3	TGTGCCAGCAGCCAAGATTCATGGGACAGGGATTACTCTGGAAACACCATATATTTT	CASSQDSWDRDYSGNTIYF
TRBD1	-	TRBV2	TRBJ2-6	TGTGCCAGCCGACAGGGATCCCCTACGTCTGGGGCCAACGTCCTGACTTTC	CASRQGSPTSGANVLTF
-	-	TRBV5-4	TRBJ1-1	TGTGCCAGCAGCGCCGGGAGAACCTTTGGGGCTTTCTTT	CASSAGRTFGAFF
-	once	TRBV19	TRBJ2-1	TGTGCCAGTAGTATAGGGCCAGGAAAGCAGTTCTTC	CASSIGPGKQFF
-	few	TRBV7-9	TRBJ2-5	TGTGCCAGCAGCCATCCCAAGGACGGGGTTCAGGAGACCCAGTACTTC	CASSHPKDGVQETQYF